Presented here are 10 T cell receptor beta chains from one specimen sequenced in a study of blood T cell repertoires in COVID-19. The method was immunoSEQ multiplex PCR; TCRdb's version includes in-frame clones alone and lacks a portion of them. Here the sample spans around 140,000 clones, roughly 78% being singletons. Sequenced sample: PBMCs or T cells enriched from blood (not recorded which). The source of these receptors is a woman aged 45-60 years who had recovered from COVID-19.

The V call is TRBV5-1, the J call TRBJ2-2, with TRBD2 matching 14 bases. The V gene end was trimmed by 3 bases and the J gene end by 5 bases; junction bases not matched to a gene: 3. The CDR3 length is 16 residues. The germline V gene encodes CDR1 SGHRS and CDR2 YFSETQ. CDR3 DNA sequence: TGCGCCAGCAGCTCGGGACTAGCGGGGGAAACCGGGGAGCTGTTTTTT. This codes for CASSSGLAGETGELFF.

The V and J genes are TRBV18 and TRBJ1-4; D is unclear. The germline CDR1 and CDR2 sequences are KGHSH and LQKENI. V was shortened by 0 bases and J by 2 bases, with 7 bases between the two germline ends. This CDR3 has 15 residues. CDR3 protein: CASSPPGETNEKLFF. The CDR3, as DNA: TGTGCCAGCTCACCACCGGGAGAGACTAATGAAAAACTGTTTTTT.

The chain employs TRBV5-1 and TRBJ1-4, with 12 bases lining up with TRBD1. CDR1 is SGHRS and CDR2 is YFSETQ in the germline V gene. The CDR3 runs 15 residues. J was trimmed by 6 bases and V by 2 bases; bases with no gene match: 2. CDR3 region: CASSLGTGGDEKLFF. Written as DNA, the CDR3 is TGCGCCAGCAGCTTAGGGACAGGGGGCGATGAAAAACTGTTTTTT.

This chain uses TRBV19 with TRBJ2-5; no reliable D call. In germline, CDR1 is LNHDA, CDR2 SQIVND (reference sequence). Trimming pared 3 bases from V and 5 bases from J, leaving 10 bases between. The CDR3 is 13 residues long. As DNA, the CDR3 is TGTGCCAGTAGTATGGAGCTGTGGGAGACCCAGTACTTC. Its translation: CASSMELWETQYF.

In DNA, the CDR3 is TGTGCCAGCAGTCGGGGAGGGCCCGTCTATGGCTACACCTTC. Its protein is CASSRGGPVYGYTF. V usage is TRBV28 and J usage is TRBJ1-2; D uncertain. CDR3 length equals 14 residues. The germline CDR1 and CDR2 sequences are MDHEN and SYDVKM. Trimming removed 5 bases at V and 4 bases at J, with 14 bases between.

The V call is TRBV2, the J call TRBJ1-1; 8 bases fit TRBD1. The ends lost 7 bases at V and 4 bases at J; junction bases unmatched: 8. Germline CDR1 SNHLY, CDR2 FYNNEI. The length of the CDR3 is 14 residues. The CDR3 region is CASTRGQVPTEAFF. As DNA, the CDR3 is TGTGCCAGCACGAGGGGACAGGTTCCCACTGAAGCTTTCTTT.

The chain uses TRBV18 and TRBJ1-3; D gene uncertain. CDR3 length: 16 residues. The germline V gene has CDR1 KGHSH and CDR2 LQKENI. The V end lost 1 base, the J end lost 0 bases, and 10 bases lay between the germline ends. CDR3 region: CASSPRLEISGNTIYF. CDR3 DNA sequence: TGTGCCAGCTCACCACGTCTGGAGATCTCTGGAAACACCATATATTTT.

This clone was counted only a few times. The genes are TRBV14 and TRBJ1-1; 7 bases agree with TRBD1. The CDR3 totals 17 residues. After removal of 2 bases from V and 0 bases from J, the junction contained 9 bases not matched to a gene. Germline CDR1 SGHDN, CDR2 FVKESK. The CDR3 is CASSQRIQGRLNTEAFF. The DNA of the CDR3 is TGTGCCAGCAGCCAAAGGATACAGGGGCGACTGAACACTGAAGCTTTCTTT.

The genes are TRBV28 and TRBJ2-5, with 7 bases that match TRBD2. This CDR3 has 13 residues. In germline, CDR1 is MDHEN, CDR2 SYDVKM. V dropped 3 bases and J dropped 5; count of bases not matched to a gene: 3. The CDR3 region is CASSFSGRETQYF. CDR3 coding DNA: TGTGCCAGCAGTTTCTCCGGGAGGGAGACCCAGTACTTC.

The rearrangement links TRBV19 to TRBJ2-2, with TRBD2 matching 11 bases. Germline CDR1 is LNHDA and CDR2 is SQIVND (reference sequence). This CDR3 spans 17 amino acids. After removal of 5 bases from V and 3 bases from J, the junction contained 8 bases not matched to a gene. The CDR3 DNA reads as TGTGCCAGTAGTTTCCACCCTAGCGGGGGGTACACCGGGGAGCTGTTTTTT. It translates to CASSFHPSGGYTGELFF.